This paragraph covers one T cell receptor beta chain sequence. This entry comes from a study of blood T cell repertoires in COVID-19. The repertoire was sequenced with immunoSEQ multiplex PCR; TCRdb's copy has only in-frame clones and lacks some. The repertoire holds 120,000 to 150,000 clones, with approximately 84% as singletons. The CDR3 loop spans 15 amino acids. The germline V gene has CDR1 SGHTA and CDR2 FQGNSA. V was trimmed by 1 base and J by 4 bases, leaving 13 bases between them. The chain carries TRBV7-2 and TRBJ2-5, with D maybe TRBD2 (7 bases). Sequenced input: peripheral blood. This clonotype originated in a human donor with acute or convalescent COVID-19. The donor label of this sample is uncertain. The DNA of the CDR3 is TGTGCCAGCAGCTTAGAACTGGCGGGGGCAGAGACCCAGTACTTC. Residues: CASSLELAGAETQYF.